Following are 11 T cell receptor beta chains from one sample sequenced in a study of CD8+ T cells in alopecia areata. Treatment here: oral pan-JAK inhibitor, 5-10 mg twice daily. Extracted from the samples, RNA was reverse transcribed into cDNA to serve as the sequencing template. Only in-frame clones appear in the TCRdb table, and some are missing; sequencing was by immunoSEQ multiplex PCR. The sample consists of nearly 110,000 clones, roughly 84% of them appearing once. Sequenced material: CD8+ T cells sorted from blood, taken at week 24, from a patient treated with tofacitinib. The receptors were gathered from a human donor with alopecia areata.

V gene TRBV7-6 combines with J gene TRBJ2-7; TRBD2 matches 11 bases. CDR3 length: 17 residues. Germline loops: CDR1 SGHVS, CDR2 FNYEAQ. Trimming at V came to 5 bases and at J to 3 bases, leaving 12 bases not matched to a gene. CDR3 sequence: CASSPAHSGTSGYEQYF. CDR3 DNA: TGTGCCAGCAGCCCAGCTCACTCCGGGACTAGCGGCTACGAGCAGTACTTC.

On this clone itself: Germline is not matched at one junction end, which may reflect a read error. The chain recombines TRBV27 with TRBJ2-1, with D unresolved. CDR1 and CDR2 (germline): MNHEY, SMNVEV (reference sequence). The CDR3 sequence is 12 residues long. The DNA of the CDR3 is TGTGCCAGCAGTTTATCGGGCCGAGAGCGGTTCTTC. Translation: CASSLSGRERFF.

The CDR3 DNA is TGTGCCAGCAGCTGGGACATCCCCACTGAAGCTTTCTTT. Translation gives CASSWDIPTEAFF. The V and J genes are TRBV5-4 and TRBJ1-1, with D possibly being TRBD1 (6 bases). The CDR3 is 13 residues long. Trimming took off 3 bases at V and 4 bases at J, with 10 bases between the two ends. Germline V gene lookup returns CDR1 SGHNT and CDR2 YYREEE (reference sequence).

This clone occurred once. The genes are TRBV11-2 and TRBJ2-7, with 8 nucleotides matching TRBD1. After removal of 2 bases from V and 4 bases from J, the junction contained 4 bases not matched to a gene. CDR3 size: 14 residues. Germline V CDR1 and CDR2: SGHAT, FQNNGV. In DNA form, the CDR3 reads TGTGCCAGCAGCTTATATACAGGGGGATACGAGCAGTACTTC. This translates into CASSLYTGGYEQYF.

The CDR3, as DNA: TGCGCCAGCAGCCTAGCCGACAGGGTAGGGGGACTACTCCATGGCTACACCTTC. Protein sequence: CASSLADRVGGLLHGYTF. This chain connects TRBV4-1 to TRBJ1-2, with 7 bases lining up with TRBD1. V lost 4 bases and J lost 6; bases outside the gene matches: 20. This CDR3 has 18 amino acids. Germline-derived CDR1 and CDR2 are MGHRA and YSYEKL.

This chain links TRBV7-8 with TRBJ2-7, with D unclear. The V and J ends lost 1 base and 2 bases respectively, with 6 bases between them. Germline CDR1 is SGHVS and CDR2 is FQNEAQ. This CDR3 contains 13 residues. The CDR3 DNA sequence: TGTGCCAGCAGCTTAGATACACCCTACGAGCAGTACTTC. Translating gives CASSLDTPYEQYF. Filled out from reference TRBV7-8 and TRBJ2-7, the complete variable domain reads GAGVSQSPRYKVAKRGQDVALRCDPISGHVSLFWYQQALGQGPEFLTYFQNEAQLDKSGLPSDRFFAERPEGSVSTLKIQRTQQEDSAVYLCASSLDTPYEQYFGPGTRLTVT.

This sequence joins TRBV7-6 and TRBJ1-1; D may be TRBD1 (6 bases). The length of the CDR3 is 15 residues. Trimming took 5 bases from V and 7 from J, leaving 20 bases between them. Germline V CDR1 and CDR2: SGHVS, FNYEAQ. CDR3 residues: CASSPTPGTPNEAFF. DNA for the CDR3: TGTGCCAGCAGCCCAACCCCCGGGACACCAAATGAAGCTTTCTTT.

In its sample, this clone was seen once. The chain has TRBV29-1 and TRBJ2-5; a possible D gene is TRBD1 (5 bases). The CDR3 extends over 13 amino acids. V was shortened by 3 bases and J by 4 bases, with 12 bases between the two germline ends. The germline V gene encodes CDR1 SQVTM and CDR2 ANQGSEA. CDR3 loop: CSVDGQKIETQYF. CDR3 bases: TGCAGCGTTGATGGACAAAAGATAGAGACCCAGTACTTC.

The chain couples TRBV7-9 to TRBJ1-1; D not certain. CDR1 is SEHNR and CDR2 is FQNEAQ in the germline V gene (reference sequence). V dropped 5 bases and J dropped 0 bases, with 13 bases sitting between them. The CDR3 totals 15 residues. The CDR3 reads CASSAEDGVNTEAFF. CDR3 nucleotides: TGTGCCAGCAGCGCGGAGGACGGTGTGAACACTGAAGCTTTCTTT.

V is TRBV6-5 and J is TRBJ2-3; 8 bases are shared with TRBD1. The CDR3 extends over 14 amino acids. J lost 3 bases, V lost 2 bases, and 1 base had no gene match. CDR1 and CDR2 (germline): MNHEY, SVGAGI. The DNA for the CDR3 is TGTGCCAGCAGTTACGGACAGGGAACAGATACGCAGTATTTT. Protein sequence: CASSYGQGTDTQYF.

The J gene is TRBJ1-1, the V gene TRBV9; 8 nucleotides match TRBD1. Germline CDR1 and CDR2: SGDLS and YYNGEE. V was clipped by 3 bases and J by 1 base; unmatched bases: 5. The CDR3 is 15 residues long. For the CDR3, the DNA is TGTGCCAGCAGCGACGGCGGACAGGGGAACACTGAAGCTTTCTTT. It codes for CASSDGGQGNTEAFF.